These 29 T cell receptor beta chains came from one sample sequenced in a study of shared clonotypes between healthy human individuals. Using immunoSEQ multiplex PCR, the repertoire was profiled, and TCRdb retains in-frame clones only, with some absent. This table has over 2 million clones, roughly 92% appearing once. The sample was naive CD4+ T cells from PBMCs. The subset: CD45RA+ positively selected. These receptors were collected from a man between 18 and 35 years old in good health. Some clones in this sample may be carry-over from other donors' samples.

CDR3 amino acids: CASSQGTSGLSYEQYF. CDR3 DNA sequence: TGTGCCAGCAGTCAAGGGACTAGCGGGCTCTCCTACGAGCAGTACTTC. The chain is built from TRBV27 and TRBJ2-7; 12 positions agree with TRBD2. Trimming removed 5 bases from V and 0 bases from J; junction bases left unmatched: 5. CDR3 length equals 16 residues. Germline CDR1 is MNHEY and CDR2 is SMNVEV (reference sequence).

This CDR3 is CASTRGGDYNEKLFF. CDR3 coding DNA: TGTGCCAGCACCAGGGGTGGGGATTATAATGAAAAACTGTTTTTT. The rearrangement links TRBV9 to TRBJ1-4; TRBD1 might be the D (6 bases). CDR1 is SGDLS and CDR2 is YYNGEE in the germline V gene. The CDR3 has 15 amino acids. The V end lost 6 bases, the J end lost 4 bases, and 16 bases lay between the germline ends.

This rearrangement joins TRBV7-2 to TRBJ2-7; 12 nucleotides line up with TRBD2. The germline CDR1 and CDR2 sequences are SGHTA and FQGNSA. This CDR3 spans 16 amino acids. V gave up 0 bases and J gave up 5 bases; unmatched junction bases: 5. CDR3 bases: TGTGCCAGCAGCTTAGCCTCAGGACTAGCGGGAAACGAGCAGTACTTC. This encodes CASSLASGLAGNEQYF.

The genes are TRBV5-1 and TRBJ1-1; D might be TRBD1 (5 bases). This CDR3 is built from 14 residues. Germline V lookup: CDR1 SGHRS, CDR2 YFSETQ. The germline V and J ends were trimmed by 4 bases and 3 bases, with 13 bases remaining between them. The DNA for the CDR3 is TGCGCCAGCAGCCCCCTGGGGGGATACACTGAAGCTTTCTTT. Residues: CASSPLGGYTEAFF.

As regards this clone: At the DNA level, this CDR3 is encoded by other sequences in the same sample as well. The chain couples TRBV5-1 to TRBJ2-2; no clear D gene. V gave up 3 bases and J gave up 2 bases, with 5 bases separating them. Germline V gene sequence: CDR1 SGHRS, CDR2 YFSETQ. The CDR3 has 13 amino acids. The CDR3 nucleotides read TGCGCCAGCAGCTCCCAAAACACCGGGGAGCTGTTTTTT. Translation gives CASSSQNTGELFF.

J is TRBJ1-2 and V is TRBV29-1; 7 bases line up with TRBD1. This CDR3 has 14 amino acids. Germline V gives CDR1 SQVTM, CDR2 ANQGSEA. Trimming took 7 bases from V and 0 from J; bases not matched to a gene: 8. CDR3 DNA: TGCAGCGCCTCCCGACAGGGTTCTAACTATGGCTACACCTTC. This sequence encodes CSASRQGSNYGYTF. Full variable domain (remainder filled in from reference TRBV29-1 and TRBJ1-2): SAVISQKPSRDICQRGTSLTIQCQVDSQVTMMFWYRQQPGQSLTLIATANQGSEATYESGFVIDKFPISRPNLTFSTLTVSNMSPEDSSIYLCSASRQGSNYGYTFGSGTRLTVV.

Note on this clone: Other DNA sequences from this sample encode an identical CDR3 as well. The chain couples TRBV18 to TRBJ1-1; D uncertain. The CDR3 covers 13 residues. The germline V gene has CDR1 KGHSH and CDR2 LQKENI. Deletions cut 3 bases from V and 2 bases from J, with 7 bases between. CDR3 sequence (DNA): TGTGCCAGCTCACCGCAGGCCAACACTGAAGCTTTCTTT. Its translation: CASSPQANTEAFF.

This clone has just one count. The rearrangement uses TRBV5-4 and TRBJ2-4; 9 positions agree with TRBD2. The CDR3 loop spans 17 amino acids. Germline V gene sequence: CDR1 SGHNT, CDR2 YYREEE (reference sequence). Unmatched junction bases numbered 6, after V lost 0 bases and J lost 2 bases. The DNA for the CDR3 is TGTGCCAGCAGCTTGGTTCCAGCGGGAGGATCCAAAAACATTCAGTACTTC. It encodes CASSLVPAGGSKNIQYF.

The DNA of the CDR3 is TGCGCCAGCAGCTTTTCAGGGATGGAGACCCAGTACTTC. This translates into CASSFSGMETQYF. This rearrangement joins TRBV5-1 to TRBJ2-5; perhaps TRBD1 as D (5 bases). CDR3 length equals 13 residues. Germline assignment: CDR1 SGHRS and CDR2 YFSETQ. The V end was cut by 2 bases, the J end by 5 bases, with 10 bases between.

The chain carries TRBV10-3 and TRBJ1-4; 7 bases are a match to TRBD1. J gave up 8 bases and V 3 bases, and 9 bases lay outside the gene matches. The CDR3 extends over 15 amino acids. Germline V gene data show CDR1 as ENHRY and CDR2 as SYGVKD. The CDR3 spells CAISDSSGGEEKLFF. The CDR3 DNA is TGTGCCATCAGTGATTCTTCAGGGGGTGAGGAAAAACTGTTTTTT.

This chain connects TRBV9 to TRBJ2-7, with 9 bases fitting TRBD2. CDR3 size: 14 residues. The germline gives CDR1 SGDLS, CDR2 YYNGEE. V lost 4 bases and J lost 2; bases outside the gene matches: 4. This CDR3 reads CASSPGTSPYEQYF. The CDR3 nucleotides are TGTGCCAGCAGCCCCGGGACTAGCCCCTACGAGCAGTACTTC.

The genes are TRBV28 and TRBJ2-1; D not resolved. There are 12 residues in the CDR3. Germline loops: CDR1 MDHEN, CDR2 SYDVKM. Trimming shortened V by 2 bases and J by 9 bases, and 8 bases separated the two germline ends. Here the CDR3 DNA reads TGTGCCAGCAGTTTAGGTAGAGCTGAGCAGTTCTTC. This encodes CASSLGRAEQFF.

The chain carries TRBV5-6 and TRBJ2-1; 7 bases are shared with TRBD1. Germline loops: CDR1 SGHDT, CDR2 YYEEEE. The CDR3 runs 15 residues. Trimming at V came to 1 base and at J to 3 bases, leaving 4 bases not matched to a gene. CDR3 DNA: TGTGCCAGCAGCTTGTATCAGGGGGTCTACAATGAGCAGTTCTTC. Translating gives CASSLYQGVYNEQFF.

The V gene is TRBV6-1, the J gene TRBJ2-3; D is unclear. Germline loops: CDR1 MNHNS, CDR2 SASEGT. Trimming stripped 7 bases from V and 6 bases from J, with 11 bases between. The CDR3 runs 12 residues. The chain's CDR3 is CASKSEGDTQYF. CDR3 bases: TGTGCCAGCAAGTCGGAAGGCGATACGCAGTATTTT.

The rearrangement uses TRBV5-1 and TRBJ1-3; TRBD1 agrees at 12 bases. V lost 4 bases, J lost 8 bases, and 4 bases stayed unmatched. Germline V gene lookup returns CDR1 SGHRS and CDR2 YFSETQ. The CDR3 is 14 residues long. CDR3 bases: TGCGCCAGCAGCCCCGGGACAGGGGGCGACACCATATATTTT. This translates into CASSPGTGGDTIYF.

The chain couples TRBV19 to TRBJ1-2; tentatively, D is TRBD1 (5 bases). CDR1 is LNHDA, CDR2 SQIVND, per germline (reference sequence). CDR3 length: 11 residues. V lost 6 bases and J 7 bases, leaving 9 bases between the germline ends. The CDR3 nucleotides read TGTGCCAGTAGAGGGGACGGTGGCTACACCTTC. Protein: CASRGDGGYTF.

Remarks on this clone: This specimen includes other DNA sequences encoding the same CDR3. The chain combines TRBV29-1 with TRBJ1-2, with D maybe TRBD1 (5 bases). Trimming took off 6 bases at V and 4 bases at J, with 12 bases between the two ends. Germline V gene sequence: CDR1 SQVTM, CDR2 ANQGSEA. The CDR3 contains 12 residues. The CDR3 here is CSVGQGGYGYTF. The DNA for the CDR3 is TGCAGCGTGGGGCAGGGTGGCTATGGCTACACCTTC.

As concerns this clone: At one boundary the junction diverges from the germline segment, which might be a read error. The CDR3 coding sequence is TGTGTCAGCAGCTTAGTGGGGAGTCCCACAGATACGCAGTATTTT. As protein: CVSSLVGSPTDTQYF. The rearrangement links TRBV7-2 to TRBJ2-3; D is perhaps TRBD2 (5 bases). This CDR3 region has 15 residues. Germline CDR1 and CDR2: SGHTA and FQGNSA.

Details on this clone: The sample has other DNA sequences that encode this CDR3 too. This chain links TRBV20-1 with TRBJ2-3; D remains unclear. CDR3 length: 11 amino acids. Germline lookup yields CDR1 DFQATT and CDR2 SNEGSKA (reference sequence). V was trimmed by 5 bases and J by 6 bases, leaving 9 bases between them. The CDR3 here is CSASRGDTQYF. In DNA form, the CDR3 reads TGCAGTGCTTCACGTGGGGATACGCAGTATTTT.

The chain uses TRBV18 and TRBJ1-2, with unresolved D. The CDR3 is 14 residues long. Germline CDR1 is KGHSH and CDR2 is LQKENI. Between the trimmed V and J ends, which lost 0 bases and 9 bases, there was a span of 14 bases. The CDR3: CASSPPGSPQSYTF. In DNA form, the CDR3 reads TGTGCCAGCTCACCACCGGGGAGCCCCCAGAGCTACACCTTC.

This clone was seen just once. The genes are TRBV27 and TRBJ2-5; D is undetermined. The CDR3 runs to 14 residues. With 6 bases removed from V and 3 bases from J, the gap between germline ends came to 14 bases. Germline loops: CDR1 MNHEY, CDR2 SMNVEV (reference sequence). In DNA form, the CDR3 reads TGTGCCAGCAGGAAATTGGGCCCTGAAGAGACCCAGTACTTC. Encoded protein: CASRKLGPEETQYF.

This clone was observed a single time. The chain joins TRBV7-9 to TRBJ1-4, with D maybe TRBD1 (6 bases). The CDR3 has 16 amino acids. Trimming took 5 bases from V and 0 from J, leaving 13 bases between them. Germline CDR1 and CDR2: SEHNR and FQNEAQ (reference sequence). In DNA form, the CDR3 reads TGTGCCAGCAGCCCAGACAGGATCGCAACTAATGAAAAACTGTTTTTT. Its protein is CASSPDRIATNEKLFF.

The chain joins TRBV4-1 to TRBJ2-5; 7 nucleotides agree with TRBD1. In germline, CDR1 is MGHRA, CDR2 YSYEKL. This CDR3 contains 13 residues. V dropped 6 bases and J dropped 1; count of bases not matched to a gene: 2. The CDR3 sequence: CASRRTGQETQYF. Written as DNA, the CDR3 is TGCGCCAGCAGGAGGACAGGCCAAGAGACCCAGTACTTC.

CDR3: CASRTPIAGNTGELFF. DNA for the CDR3: TGTGCCAGCAGGACTCCCATTGCGGGTAACACCGGGGAGCTGTTTTTT. This chain connects TRBV28 to TRBJ2-2; possibly TRBD2 for D (5 bases). The CDR3 extends over 16 amino acids. The V end was cut by 6 bases, the J end by 2 bases, with 16 bases between. Per germline, CDR1 MDHEN and CDR2 SYDVKM.

The chain carries TRBV28 and TRBJ1-1; tentatively, D is TRBD1 (5 bases). The germline gives CDR1 MDHEN, CDR2 SYDVKM. The length of the CDR3 is 12 residues. The CDR3 sequence is CATTGRRTEAFF. CDR3 DNA sequence: TGTGCAACCACAGGACGGAGAACTGAAGCTTTCTTT.

The V call is TRBV4-1, the J call TRBJ2-3; 8 bases are a match to TRBD2. The CDR3 consists of 16 residues. CDR1 and CDR2 (germline): MGHRA, YSYEKL. V was clipped by 7 bases and J by 1 base; unmatched bases: 10. CDR3 nucleotides: TGCGCCAGCACCCTGGCGACTAGCGAACGCACAGATACGCAGTATTTT. Its translation is CASTLATSERTDTQYF.

The chain joins TRBV9 to TRBJ2-3; TRBD2 is a possible D gene (7 bases). The CDR3 has 14 amino acids. CDR1 SGDLS and CDR2 YYNGEE come from the germline V gene. The V end was cut by 6 bases, the J end by 5 bases, with 16 bases between. The CDR3 DNA reads as TGTGCCAGCAACGGGGGCAGGGAGGGAGATACGCAGTATTTT. This encodes CASNGGREGDTQYF.

With respect to this clone: The junction and the germline gene differ at one end; a read error may be behind it. The J gene is TRBJ2-5, the V gene TRBV29-1; no clear D. This CDR3 comprises 12 residues. Germline V CDR1 and CDR2: SQVTM, ANQGSEA. The CDR3 is CSVEGVTETQYF. The CDR3 region has the DNA TGCAGCGTAGAAGGTGTTACGGAGACCCAGTACTTC.

Concerning this clone itself: The same CDR3 also results from other DNA sequences found in this sample. The chain employs TRBV5-1 and TRBJ2-5, with D possibly TRBD1 on 6 matching bases. The V gene lost 2 bases and the J gene lost 1 base, with 12 bases spanning the gap. Germline lookup yields CDR1 SGHRS and CDR2 YFSETQ. The CDR3 has 15 amino acids. As DNA, the CDR3 is TGCGCCAGCAGCTTAGAGGCAGGGGTCCAAGAGACCCAGTACTTC. It encodes CASSLEAGVQETQYF.